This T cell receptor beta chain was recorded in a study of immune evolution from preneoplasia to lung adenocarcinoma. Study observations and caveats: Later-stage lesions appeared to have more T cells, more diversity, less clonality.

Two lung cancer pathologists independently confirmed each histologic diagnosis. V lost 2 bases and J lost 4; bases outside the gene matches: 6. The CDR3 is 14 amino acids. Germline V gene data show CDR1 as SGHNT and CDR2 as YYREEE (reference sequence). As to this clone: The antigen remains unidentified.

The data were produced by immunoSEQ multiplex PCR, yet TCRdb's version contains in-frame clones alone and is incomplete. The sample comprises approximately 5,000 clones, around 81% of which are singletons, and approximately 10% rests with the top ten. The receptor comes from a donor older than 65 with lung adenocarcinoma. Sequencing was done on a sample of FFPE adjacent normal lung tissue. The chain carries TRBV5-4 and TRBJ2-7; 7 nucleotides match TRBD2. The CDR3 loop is CASSFPGGSYEQYF. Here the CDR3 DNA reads TGTGCCAGCAGCTTCCCAGGCGGGAGTTACGAGCAGTACTTC.